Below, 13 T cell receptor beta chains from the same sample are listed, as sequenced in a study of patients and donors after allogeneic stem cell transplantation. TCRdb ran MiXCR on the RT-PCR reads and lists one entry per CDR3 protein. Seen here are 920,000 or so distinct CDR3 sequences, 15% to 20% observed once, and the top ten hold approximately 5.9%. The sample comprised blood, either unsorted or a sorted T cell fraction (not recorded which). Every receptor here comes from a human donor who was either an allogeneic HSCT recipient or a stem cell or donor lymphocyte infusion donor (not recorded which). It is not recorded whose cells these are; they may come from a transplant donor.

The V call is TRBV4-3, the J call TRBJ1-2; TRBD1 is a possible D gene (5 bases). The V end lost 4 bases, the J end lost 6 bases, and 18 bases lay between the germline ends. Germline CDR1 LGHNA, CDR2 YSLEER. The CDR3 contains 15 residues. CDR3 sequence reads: CASSPWAGLGDGYTF. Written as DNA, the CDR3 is TGCGCCAGCAGCCCCTGGGCCGGCCTAGGGGATGGCTACACCTTC.

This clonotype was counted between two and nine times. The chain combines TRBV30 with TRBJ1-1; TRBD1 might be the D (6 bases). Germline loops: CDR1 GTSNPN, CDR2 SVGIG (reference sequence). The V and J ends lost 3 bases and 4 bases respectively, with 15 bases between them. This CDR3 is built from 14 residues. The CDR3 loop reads CAWRLTGGITEAFF. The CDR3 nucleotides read TGTGCCTGGAGGCTGACAGGTGGGATCACTGAAGCTTTCTTT.

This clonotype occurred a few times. CDR3 sequence reads: CASSTGTGVGNTIYF. CDR3 coding DNA: TGTGCCAGCAGTACCGGGACAGGGGTTGGAAACACCATATATTTT. This chain joins TRBV12-3 or TRBV12-4 and TRBJ1-3, with 10 bases matching TRBD1. The length of the CDR3 is 15 residues. After removal of 5 bases from V and 3 bases from J, the junction contained 4 bases not matched to a gene.

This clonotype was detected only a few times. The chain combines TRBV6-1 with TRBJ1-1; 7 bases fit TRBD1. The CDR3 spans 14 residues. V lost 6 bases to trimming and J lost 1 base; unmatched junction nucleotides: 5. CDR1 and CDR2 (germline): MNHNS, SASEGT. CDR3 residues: CASRPGQPNTEAFF. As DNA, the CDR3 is TGTGCCAGCAGGCCGGGACAGCCGAACACTGAAGCTTTCTTT.

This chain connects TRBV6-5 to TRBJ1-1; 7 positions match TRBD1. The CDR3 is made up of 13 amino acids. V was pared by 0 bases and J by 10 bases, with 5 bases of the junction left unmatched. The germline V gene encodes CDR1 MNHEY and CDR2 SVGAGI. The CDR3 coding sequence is TGTGCCAGCAGTTACTCCGACAGGGCTGGAGCTTTCTTT. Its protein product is CASSYSDRAGAFF.

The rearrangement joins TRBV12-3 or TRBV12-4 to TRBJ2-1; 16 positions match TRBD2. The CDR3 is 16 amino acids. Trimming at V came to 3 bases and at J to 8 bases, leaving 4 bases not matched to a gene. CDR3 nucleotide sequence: TGTGCCAGCAGTTTGGGGACTAGCGGGAGGGCCTATGAGCAGTTCTTC. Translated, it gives CASSLGTSGRAYEQFF.

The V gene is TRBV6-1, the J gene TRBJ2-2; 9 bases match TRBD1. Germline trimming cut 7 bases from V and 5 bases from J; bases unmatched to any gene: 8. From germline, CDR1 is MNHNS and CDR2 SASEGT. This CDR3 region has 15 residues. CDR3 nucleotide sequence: TGTGCCAGCAAACACCGGGACAGGGCAACCGGGGAGCTGTTTTTT. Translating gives CASKHRDRATGELFF.

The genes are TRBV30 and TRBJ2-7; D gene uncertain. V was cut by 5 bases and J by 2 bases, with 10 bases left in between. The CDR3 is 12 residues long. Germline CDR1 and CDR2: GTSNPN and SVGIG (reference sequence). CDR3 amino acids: CAWGQSAYEQYF. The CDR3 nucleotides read TGTGCCTGGGGTCAGAGCGCCTACGAGCAGTACTTC.

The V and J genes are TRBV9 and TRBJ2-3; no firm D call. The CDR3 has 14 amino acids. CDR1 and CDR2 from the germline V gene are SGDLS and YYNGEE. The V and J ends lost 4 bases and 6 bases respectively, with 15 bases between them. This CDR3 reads CASSSPLRMDTQYF. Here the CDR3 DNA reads TGTGCCAGCAGCTCGCCTCTTAGAATGGATACGCAGTATTTT.

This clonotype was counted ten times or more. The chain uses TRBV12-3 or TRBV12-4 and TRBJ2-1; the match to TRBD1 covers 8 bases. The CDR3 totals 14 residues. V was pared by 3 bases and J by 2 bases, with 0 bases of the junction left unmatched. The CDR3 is CASSLDRAYNEQFF. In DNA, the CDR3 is TGTGCCAGCAGTTTGGACAGGGCCTACAATGAGCAGTTCTTC.

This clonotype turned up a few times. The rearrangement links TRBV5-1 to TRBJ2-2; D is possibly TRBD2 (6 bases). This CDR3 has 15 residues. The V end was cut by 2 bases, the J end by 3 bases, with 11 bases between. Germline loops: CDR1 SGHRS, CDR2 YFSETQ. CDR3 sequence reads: CASSFSWGDTGELFF. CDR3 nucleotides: TGCGCCAGCAGCTTTTCGTGGGGGGACACCGGGGAGCTGTTTTTT. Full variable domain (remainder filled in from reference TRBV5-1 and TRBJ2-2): KAGVTQTPRYLIKTRGQQVTLSCSPISGHRSVSWYQQTPGQGLQFLFEYFSETQRNKGNFPGRFSGRQFSNSRSEMNVSTLELGDSALYLCASSFSWGDTGELFFGEGSRLTVL.

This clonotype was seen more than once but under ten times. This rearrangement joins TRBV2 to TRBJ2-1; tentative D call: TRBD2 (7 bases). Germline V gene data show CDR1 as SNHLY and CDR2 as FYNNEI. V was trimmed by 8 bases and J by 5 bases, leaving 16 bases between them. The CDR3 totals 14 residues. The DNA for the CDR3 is TGTGCCAGCGGCCGGGGGGCGGCCCACAATGAGCAGTTCTTC. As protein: CASGRGAAHNEQFF.

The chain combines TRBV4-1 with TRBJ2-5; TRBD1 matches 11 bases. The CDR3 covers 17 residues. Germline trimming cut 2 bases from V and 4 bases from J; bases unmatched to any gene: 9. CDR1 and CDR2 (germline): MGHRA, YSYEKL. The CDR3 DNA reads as TGCGCCAGCAGCCAACCCGCGGACAGGGGGCTTTCAGAGACCCAGTACTTC. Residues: CASSQPADRGLSETQYF.